This T cell receptor beta chain was recovered during a study of cytomegalovirus exposure and HLA in healthy donors. PCR employed 60 Vbeta and 13 Jbeta primers. Assay used: immunoSEQ multiplex PCR; TCRdb lists only in-frame clones, some missing. The repertoire holds 95,000 to 150,000 clones, with around 77% as singletons. Study conclusions and caveats: Equally common other TCR beta chains were less clonally expanded than HLA-associated ones, a later analysis found. Most likely, a cluster of highly shared sequence variants arose as a sequencing artifact. In an earlier analysis, in roughly 580 donors, most V segments appeared productive either ~87% or ~30% of the time.

Details on this clone: The antigen is not known.

This CDR3 spans 19 amino acids. J lost 3 bases, V lost 6 bases, and 21 bases had no gene match. Germline-derived CDR1 and CDR2 are MNHEY and SMNVEV (reference sequence). Not recorded for this donor was the CMV serostatus. The TCR was taken from a human donor in good health. The chain carries TRBV27 and TRBJ2-7; 9 bases agree with TRBD1. Source material: PBMCs. CDR3 residues: CASSPDRGTYSLGFYEQYF. The CDR3 nucleotides read TGTGCCAGCAGCCCCGACAGGGGGACCTACTCCCTAGGGTTCTACGAGCAGTACTTC.